This T cell receptor (beta chain) is from a study of blood T cells in healthy people across ages. Study conclusions and caveats: It was held that the diversity estimates obtained from one million T cells were underestimates. TCR beta diversity, measured per million T cells, fell in a roughly linear way with age.

Germline CDR1 is MNHEY and CDR2 is SMNVEV (reference sequence). V shed 1 base and J shed 0 bases, with 6 bases lying between them. This CDR3 has 14 amino acids. Next came a second PCR, run for about 6 to 12 cycles, which used a sample-barcoded 5' primer along with a J-beta primer mix. From the 5' RACE reads, TCRdb called clonotypes with MiXCR, one entry per CDR3 protein. The profile shows about 1 million distinct CDR3 sequences, less than 25% of them singletons. This clonotype was seen only a few times. Antigen unknown. These records were also assigned to another study, of T cells of mothers and their children. Per that study: A few healthy Caucasian mothers, along with their six children, served as the donors. Mothers and children who were related shared slightly more overlap than unrelated pairs, but not significantly more.

The chain couples TRBV27 to TRBJ1-1, with no clear D. The source of this sequence is a girl aged 2-10 years in good health. The sequenced sample consisted of blood. CDR3 amino acids: CASSLYDMNTEAFF. CDR3 nucleotide sequence: TGTGCCAGCAGTTTATACGACATGAACACTGAAGCTTTCTTT.